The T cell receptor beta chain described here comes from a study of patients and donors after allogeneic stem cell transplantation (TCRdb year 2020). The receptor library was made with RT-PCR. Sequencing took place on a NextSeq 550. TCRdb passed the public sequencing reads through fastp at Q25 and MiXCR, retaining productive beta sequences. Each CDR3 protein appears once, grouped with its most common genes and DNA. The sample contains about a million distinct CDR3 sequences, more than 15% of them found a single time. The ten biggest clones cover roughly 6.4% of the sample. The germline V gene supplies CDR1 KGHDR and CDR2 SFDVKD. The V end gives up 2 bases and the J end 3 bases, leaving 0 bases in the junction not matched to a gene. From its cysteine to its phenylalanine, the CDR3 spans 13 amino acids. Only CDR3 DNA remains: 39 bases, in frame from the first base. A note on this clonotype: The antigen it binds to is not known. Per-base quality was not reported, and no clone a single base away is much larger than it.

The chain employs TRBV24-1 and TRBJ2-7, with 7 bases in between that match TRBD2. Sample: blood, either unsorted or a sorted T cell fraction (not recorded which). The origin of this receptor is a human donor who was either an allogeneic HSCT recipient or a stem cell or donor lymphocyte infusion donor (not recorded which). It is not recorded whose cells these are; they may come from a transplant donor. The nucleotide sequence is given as TGTGCCACCAGTGATTGGACTAGCTACGAGCAGTACTTC. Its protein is CATSDWTSYEQYF.